The rows below give T cell receptor beta chains drawn from one sample of a study of T cells after yellow fever vaccination. From the 5' RACE reads, TCRdb called clonotypes with MiXCR, one entry per CDR3 protein. The table records approximately 120,000 distinct CDR3 sequences, roughly 8.2% of them present only once. Sequenced material: CD8+ T cells sorted from PBMCs, taken on the day of the yellow fever booster vaccination. Receptors originate from a man between 18 and 29 years old who received the YFV17D yellow fever vaccine. The CDR3 runs from the conserved cysteine through the conserved F or W. The D gene is left open where the match is weak. Rows give clone size only sometimes, using once, few, many, or a class for an expanded clone.

j_call v_call d_call clone_size cdr3_nt cdr3_aa
TRBJ1-1 TRBV5-5 . . TGTGCCAGCAGCTTGTCCGGGACATTGAACACTGAAGCTTTCTTT CASSLSGTLNTEAFF
TRBJ1-2 TRBV4-2 . few TGTGCCAGCAGCCCTGCGCGGGACAACTATGGCTACACCTTC CASSPARDNYGYTF
TRBJ2-6 TRBV27 . few TGTGCCACCTACTCTGGGGCCAACGTCCTGACTTTC CATYSGANVLTF
TRBJ2-5 TRBV10-3 TRBD1 . TGTGCCATCAGCATCACAGGGGGCCAAGAGACCCAGTACTTC CAISITGGQETQYF
TRBJ2-7 TRBV29-1 . many TGCAGCGTTGAAGAGGACAGCGCCTACGAGCAGTACTTC CSVEEDSAYEQYF
TRBJ2-7 TRBV12-5 . . TGTGCTAGTGGTTTACCCCCCTACGAGCAGTACTTC CASGLPPYEQYF
TRBJ2-1 TRBV6-1 . . TGTGCCAGCAGTGCGGGGAACGGCTACAATGAGCAGTTCTTC CASSAGNGYNEQFF
TRBJ1-3 TRBV10-3 TRBD1 few TGTGCCATCAGCCGGGACAGCTCTGGAAACACCATATATTTT CAISRDSSGNTIYF
TRBJ2-2 TRBV12-3/TRBV12-4 . many TGTGCCAGCAGTCCTGGTCCGGGCGGGGAGCTGTTTTTT CASSPGPGGELFF
TRBJ2-5 TRBV15 . many TGTGCCACCCGGATAGAGAACCGGGACACAGTGATCCAAGAGACCCAGTACTTC CATRIENRDTVIQETQYF
TRBJ1-2 TRBV20-1 . . TGCAGTGCTAGAGACCCGGGGGAGGACGACGGGGGCTACACCTTC CSARDPGEDDGGYTF
TRBJ2-7 TRBV4-1 . . TGCGCCAGCAGCCAGATTACAGTGGGAAGCGAGCAGTACTTC CASSQITVGSEQYF
TRBJ2-7 TRBV9 . few TGTGCCAGCAGCGTGGGGGGCCAAACAGTCTACGAGCAGTACTTC CASSVGGQTVYEQYF
TRBJ2-3 TRBV9 TRBD2 . TGTGCCAGCAGCGTAGGTTCCAGCGGGGTCGATACGCAGTATTTT CASSVGSSGVDTQYF
TRBJ2-5 TRBV4-3 TRBD2 . TGCGCCAGCAGCCCCGACCCCGGACTAGCGGGGGGGCTAGAGACCCAGTACTTC CASSPDPGLAGGLETQYF
TRBJ1-6 TRBV18 . few TGTGCCAGCTCACCTGAGCCGGGCTATAATTCACCCCTCCACTTT CASSPEPGYNSPLHF
TRBJ2-1 TRBV5-1 . . TGCGCCAGCAGCTTGGCTGACAATGAGCAGTTCTTC CASSLADNEQFF
TRBJ2-7 TRBV3-2 . many TGTGCCAGCAGCCAAGATTCTGGTATCATCGACAGGTGTTCTCCTACGTCCTACGAGCAGTACTTC CASSQDSGIIDRCSPTSYEQYF
TRBJ2-1 TRBV6-5 TRBD1 . TGTGCCAGCAGTTACTCCACGACAGGGACCTTCGCCTACAATGAGCAGTTCTTC CASSYSTTGTFAYNEQFF
TRBJ2-4 TRBV4-3 . . TGCGCCAGCAGCCAAGATGAAGGGTTGGCAAACATTCAGTACTTC CASSQDEGLANIQYF
TRBJ1-2 TRBV27 . few TGTGCCAGCAGTTTACACAGGGTGGGAGGCTACACCTTC CASSLHRVGGYTF
TRBJ2-7 TRBV6-5 TRBD1 . TGTGCCAGCAGCCGACGGGACAGCACCTACGAGCAGTACTTC CASSRRDSTYEQYF
TRBJ2-7 TRBV20-1 TRBD1 many TGCAGTGCCCCCGACAGGGACCTCGAGCAGTACTTC CSAPDRDLEQYF
TRBJ2-7 TRBV7-9 TRBD1 . TGTGCCAGCAGCTTAGGAGGTATCGGGACAGTTCTCTACGAGCAGTACTTC CASSLGGIGTVLYEQYF
TRBJ2-5 TRBV14 . few TGTGCCAGCAGCCAAGGACTAAGCGTTGAGACCCAGTACTTC CASSQGLSVETQYF
TRBJ2-3 TRBV11-2 TRBD1 . TGTGCCAGCAGCCTACAGGGGCGGTCGCAGTATTTT CASSLQGRSQYF
TRBJ2-1 TRBV11-2 TRBD2 few TGTGCCAGCAGCTTCCTAAGCGGGGGGGGCCTCTACAATGAGCAGTTCTTC CASSFLSGGGLYNEQFF
TRBJ2-1 TRBV12-3/TRBV12-4 . many TGTGCCAGCAGTTCCCGAGGAGGGGGGAATGAGCAGTTCTTC CASSSRGGGNEQFF
TRBJ2-1 TRBV4-1 TRBD1 few TGCGCCAGCAGCAATCAGGACCGGACAGGGGCTTATGAGCAGTTCTTC CASSNQDRTGAYEQFF
TRBJ2-7 TRBV6-2/TRBV6-3 TRBD2 . TGTGCCGTAGCCTCCGGGACTAGCGGCTACGAGCAGTACTTC CAVASGTSGYEQYF